A single sample gave rise to the 9 T cell receptor beta chains below, sequenced in a study of T-cell reconstitution after alpha-beta-depleted transplantation in children. Unique molecular identifiers were incorporated when the TCRbeta library was constructed. TCRdb re-derived calls from the PCR reads in MiXCR, one entry per CDR3 protein. The sample holds about 600,000 distinct CDR3 sequences, 20% to 25% seen once. The input for sequencing was PBMCs, mostly from graft donor cells, taken 360 days after TCRalphabeta/CD19-depleted stem cell transplant. Receptors were obtained from a boy younger than two who had a stem cell transplant for acute myeloid leukemia, so the T cells may come from the graft donor.

This clonotype has ten or more counts. The J gene is TRBJ2-1, the V gene TRBV7-9; 9 bases match TRBD1. Germline V gene data show CDR1 as SEHNR and CDR2 as FQNEAQ (reference sequence). The junction had 7 bases not matched to a gene; V was cut back by 6 bases and J by 16 bases. This CDR3 spans 11 amino acids. DNA of the CDR3: TGTGCCAGCAGTACCCGGGACAGGGATTTCTTC. Residues: CASSTRDRDFF.

This clonotype was recorded only once. The CDR3 spells CASSQDGGSEQYV. The CDR3 DNA sequence: TGTGCCAGCAGCCAAGATGGGGGGTCCGAGCAGTACGTC. V usage is TRBV3-1 and J usage is TRBJ2-7; tentative D call: TRBD2 (6 bases). The V end was cut by 0 bases, the J end by 6 bases, with 9 bases between. The CDR3 totals 13 residues. Germline loops: CDR1 LGHDT, CDR2 YNNKEL (reference sequence).

Here the CDR3 DNA reads TGTGCCAGCAGCTTCACTTTCGGGGAGCTGTTTTTT. The encoded protein is CASSFTFGELFF. V gene TRBV7-9 combines with J gene TRBJ2-2; no reliable D call. The CDR3 runs 12 residues. V gave up 3 bases and J gave up 7 bases, with 6 bases separating them. Germline values: CDR1 SEHNR, CDR2 FQNEAQ (reference sequence).

At least ten counts were recorded for this clonotype. The chain links TRBV12-3 or TRBV12-4 to TRBJ2-3, with 9 bases matching TRBD1. The CDR3 runs to 13 residues. The trim removed 5 bases at V and 9 bases at J, leaving 6 bases unmatched. CDR3 loop: CASSLTGGDTQYF. The DNA for the CDR3 is TGTGCCAGCAGTCTAACAGGGGGCGACACGCAGTATTTT.

This clonotype has more than one count but fewer than ten. The rearrangement links TRBV7-2 to TRBJ1-1; D is perhaps TRBD1 (5 bases). This CDR3 region has 12 residues. Germline CDR1 and CDR2: SGHTA and FQGNSA. The V end was cut by 5 bases, the J end by 10 bases, with 14 bases between. In DNA form, the CDR3 reads TGTGCCAGCAGCCCCAATGCAGGGTTAGCTTTCTTT. Its protein product is CASSPNAGLAFF.

This clonotype has a count of ten or more. The chain carries TRBV7-9 and TRBJ1-5; no clear D. V gave up 4 bases and J gave up 13 bases, with 14 bases separating them. CDR1 and CDR2 from the germline V gene are SEHNR and FQNEAQ (reference sequence). The CDR3 length is 12 residues. The CDR3 loop reads CASSSHGGWQHF. CDR3 nucleotide sequence: TGTGCCAGCAGCTCACATGGTGGGTGGCAGCATTTT. Together with reference TRBV7-9 and TRBJ1-5, the CDR3 gives the full variable domain: DTGVSQNPRHKITKRGQNVTFRCDPISEHNRLYWYRQTLGQGPEFLTYFQNEAQLEKSRLLSDRFSAERPKGSFSTLEIQRTEQGDSAMYLCASSSHGGWQHFGDGTRLSIL.

This clonotype showed up many times. The chain is built from TRBV28 and TRBJ2-5; D remains unclear. The V and J ends lost 3 bases and 2 bases respectively, with 7 bases between them. CDR3 size: 13 residues. Germline CDR1 reads MDHEN; CDR2 reads SYDVKM. Here the CDR3 DNA reads TGTGCCAGCAGTTTCTTGTTTCAAGAGACCCAGTACTTC. Translating it yields CASSFLFQETQYF.

The table lists this clonotype with a count of one. The V and J genes are TRBV4-2 and TRBJ1-1; D uncertain. V dropped 1 base and J dropped 4 bases, with 10 bases sitting between them. The germline V gene has CDR1 LGHNA and CDR2 YNFKEQ. This CDR3 is 14 amino acids long. CDR3 sequence reads: CASSQGGDGTEAFF. The CDR3 DNA reads as TGTGCCAGCAGCCAAGGGGGAGATGGCACTGAAGCTTTCTTT.

This clonotype has more than one count but fewer than ten. This chain connects TRBV5-1 to TRBJ2-7, with a possible D match to TRBD1 (5 bases). Trimming removed 1 base at V and 5 bases at J, with 7 bases between. Germline CDR1 reads SGHRS; CDR2 reads YFSETQ. The CDR3 covers 12 residues. CDR3 nucleotides: TGCGCCAGCAGCTTGACCAGGGACGAGCAGTACTTC. This encodes CASSLTRDEQYF.